This T cell receptor (beta chain) derives from a study of blood T cell repertoires in COVID-19. Overall study context: The United States, Italy and Spain supplied acute and convalescent COVID-19 samples.

In the source study's methods: Amplification of reference gene primers was used by the study to estimate nucleated cell counts. Method: immunoSEQ multiplex PCR; TCRdb's copy keeps in-frame clones and lacks some. The D gene and trimming were derived from the DNA, and the V and J assignments and clone size from that table. The sample lists about 99,000 clones; around 79% were seen once. CDR3 length: 14 amino acids. Trimming at V came to 5 bases and at J to 4 bases, leaving 8 bases not matched to a gene. Germline lookup yields CDR1 SGHRS and CDR2 YFSETQ. J is TRBJ1-1 and V is TRBV5-1; 7 nucleotides match TRBD1. The clonotype originates from a woman of 80 years or more with active or convalescent COVID-19. The sequenced sample was peripheral blood. The CDR3: CASSSDRQTTEAFF. CDR3 nucleotide sequence: TGCGCCAGCAGTTCGGACAGGCAGACCACTGAAGCTTTCTTT.